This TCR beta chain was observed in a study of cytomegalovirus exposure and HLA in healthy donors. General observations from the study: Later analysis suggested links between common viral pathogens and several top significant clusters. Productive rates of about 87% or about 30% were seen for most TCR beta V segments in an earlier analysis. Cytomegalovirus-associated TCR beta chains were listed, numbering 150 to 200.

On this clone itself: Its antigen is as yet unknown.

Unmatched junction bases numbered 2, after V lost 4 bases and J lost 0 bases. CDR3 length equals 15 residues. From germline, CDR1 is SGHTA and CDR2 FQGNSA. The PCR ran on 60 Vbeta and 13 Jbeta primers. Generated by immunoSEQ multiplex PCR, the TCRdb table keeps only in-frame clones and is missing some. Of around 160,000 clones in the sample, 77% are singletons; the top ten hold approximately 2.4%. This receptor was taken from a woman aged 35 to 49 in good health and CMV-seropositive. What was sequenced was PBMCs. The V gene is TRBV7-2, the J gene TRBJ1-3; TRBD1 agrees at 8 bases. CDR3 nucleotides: TGTGCCAGCAGCTCAACAGGGGGCTCTGGAAACACCATATATTTT. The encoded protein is CASSSTGGSGNTIYF. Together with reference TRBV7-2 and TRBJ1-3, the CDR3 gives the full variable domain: GAGVSQSPSNKVTEKGKDVELRCDPISGHTALYWYRQSLGQGLEFLIYFQGNSAPDKSGLPSDRFSAERTGGSVSTLTIQRTQQEDSAVYLCASSSTGGSGNTIYFGEGSWLTVV.